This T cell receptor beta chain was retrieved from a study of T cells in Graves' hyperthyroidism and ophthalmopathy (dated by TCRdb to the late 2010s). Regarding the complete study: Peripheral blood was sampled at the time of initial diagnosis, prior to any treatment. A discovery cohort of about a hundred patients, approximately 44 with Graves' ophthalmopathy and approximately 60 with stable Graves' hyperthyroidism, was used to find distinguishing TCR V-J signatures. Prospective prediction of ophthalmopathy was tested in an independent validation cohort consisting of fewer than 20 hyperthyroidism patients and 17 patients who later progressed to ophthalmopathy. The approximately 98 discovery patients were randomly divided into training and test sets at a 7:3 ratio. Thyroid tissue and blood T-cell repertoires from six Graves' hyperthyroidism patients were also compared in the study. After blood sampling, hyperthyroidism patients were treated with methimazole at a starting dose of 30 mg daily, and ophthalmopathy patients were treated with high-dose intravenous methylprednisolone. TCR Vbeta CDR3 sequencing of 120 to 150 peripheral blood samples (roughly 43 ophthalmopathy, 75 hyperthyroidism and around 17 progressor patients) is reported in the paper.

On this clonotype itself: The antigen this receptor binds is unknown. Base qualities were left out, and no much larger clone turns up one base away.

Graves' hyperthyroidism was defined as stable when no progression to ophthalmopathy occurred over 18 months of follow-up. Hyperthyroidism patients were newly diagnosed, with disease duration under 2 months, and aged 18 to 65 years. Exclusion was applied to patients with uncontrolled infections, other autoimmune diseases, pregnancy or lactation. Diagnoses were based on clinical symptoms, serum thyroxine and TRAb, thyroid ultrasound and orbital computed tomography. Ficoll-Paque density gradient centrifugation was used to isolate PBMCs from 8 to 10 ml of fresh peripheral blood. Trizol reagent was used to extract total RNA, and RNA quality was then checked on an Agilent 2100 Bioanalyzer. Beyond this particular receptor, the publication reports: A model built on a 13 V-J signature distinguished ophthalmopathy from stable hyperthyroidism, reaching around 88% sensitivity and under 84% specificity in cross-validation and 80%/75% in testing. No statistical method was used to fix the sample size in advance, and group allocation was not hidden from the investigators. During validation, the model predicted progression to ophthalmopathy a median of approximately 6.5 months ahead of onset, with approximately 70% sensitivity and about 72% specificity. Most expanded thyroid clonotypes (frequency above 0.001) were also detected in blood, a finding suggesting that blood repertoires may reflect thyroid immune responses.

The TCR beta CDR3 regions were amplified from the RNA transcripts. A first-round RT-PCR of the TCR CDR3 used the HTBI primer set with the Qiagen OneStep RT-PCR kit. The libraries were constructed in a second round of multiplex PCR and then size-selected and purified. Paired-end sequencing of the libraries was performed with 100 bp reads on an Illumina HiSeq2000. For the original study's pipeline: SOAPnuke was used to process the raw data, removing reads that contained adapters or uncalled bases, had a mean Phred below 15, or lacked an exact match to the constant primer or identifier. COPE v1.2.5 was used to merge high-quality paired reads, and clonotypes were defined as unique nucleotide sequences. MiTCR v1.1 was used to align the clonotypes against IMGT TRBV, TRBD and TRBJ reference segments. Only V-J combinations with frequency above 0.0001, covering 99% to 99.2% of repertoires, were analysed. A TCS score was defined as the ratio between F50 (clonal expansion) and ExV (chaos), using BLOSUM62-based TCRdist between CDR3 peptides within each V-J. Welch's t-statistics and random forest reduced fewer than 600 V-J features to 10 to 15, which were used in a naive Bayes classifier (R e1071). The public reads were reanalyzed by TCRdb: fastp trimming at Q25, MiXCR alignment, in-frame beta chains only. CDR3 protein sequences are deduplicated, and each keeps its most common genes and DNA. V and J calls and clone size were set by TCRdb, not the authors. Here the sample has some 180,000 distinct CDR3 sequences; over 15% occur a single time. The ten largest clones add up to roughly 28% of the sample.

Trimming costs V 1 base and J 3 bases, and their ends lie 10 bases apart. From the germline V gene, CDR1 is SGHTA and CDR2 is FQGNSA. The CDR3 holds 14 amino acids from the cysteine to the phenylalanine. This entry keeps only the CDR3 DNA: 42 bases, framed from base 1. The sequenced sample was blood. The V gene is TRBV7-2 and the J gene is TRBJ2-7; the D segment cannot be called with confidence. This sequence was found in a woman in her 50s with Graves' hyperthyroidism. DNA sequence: TGTGCCAGCAGCTTAGTAATGGGCGGCTACGAGCAGTACTTC. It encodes CASSLVMGGYEQYF.